These 18 T cell receptor beta chains were sequenced from one sample in a study of tumor-infiltrating lymphocytes in oesophageal squamous cell carcinoma. From the PCR reads, TCRdb called clonotypes with MiXCR, one entry per CDR3 protein. The sample consists of about 21,000 distinct CDR3 sequences, under 50% of them appearing once. Sequencing was performed on normal esophageal tissue next to the tumor. The source of these receptors is a male donor with esophageal squamous cell carcinoma.

V usage is TRBV6-1 and J usage is TRBJ2-5; 11 nucleotides align to TRBD2. The trim removed 5 bases at V and 5 bases at J, leaving 10 bases unmatched. The germline CDR1 and CDR2 sequences are MNHNS and SASEGT. The CDR3 contains 16 residues. CDR3 sequence reads: CASSWVTSGMGETQYF. Written as DNA, the CDR3 is TGTGCCAGCAGTTGGGTGACTAGCGGGATGGGGGAGACCCAGTACTTC.

This clonotype was detected many times. The rearrangement links TRBV27 to TRBJ1-2, with D maybe TRBD1 (5 bases). The germline gives CDR1 MNHEY, CDR2 SMNVEV (reference sequence). The length of the CDR3 is 12 residues. Written as DNA, the CDR3 is TGTGCTCCTGGGTGCCAGGGAAAGGGCTACACCTTC. It encodes CAPGCQGKGYTF.

This clonotype was seen ten or more times. A clone one base away is much larger, so this may be a read error. V gene TRBV7-2 combines with J gene TRBJ2-1, with D uncertain. Germline values: CDR1 SGHTA, CDR2 FQGNSA. V was pared by 5 bases and J by 10 bases, with 18 bases between. The CDR3 runs to 14 residues. CDR3 bases: TGTGCCAGCAGCGCGCTACACAGCTCCTACGAGCAGTTCTTC. Amino acid sequence: CASSALHSSYEQFF.

Turning to this clonotype: At one boundary the junction diverges from the germline segment, which might be a read error. The rearrangement links TRBV7-6 to TRBJ2-1; D possibly uses TRBD1 or TRBD2 (5 bases each). CDR1 is SGHVS, CDR2 FNYEAQ, per germline. The CDR3 loop spans 16 amino acids. CDR3 coding DNA: TGTGCTAGCAGCCCGACTTCGGGGCCTTTCGGTAATGAGCAGTTCTTC. It is translated as CASSPTSGPFGNEQFF.

This clonotype was picked up one time. The junction departs from the called germline gene at one end, perhaps through a read error. The chain joins TRBV11-3 to TRBJ1-6; maybe TRBD1 (5 bases). Germline CDR1 is SGHNT and CDR2 is YENEEA. This CDR3 contains 12 residues. CDR3 sequence: CASSGAGETQYF. CDR3 coding DNA: TGTGCCAGCAGCGGGGCCGGAGAGACCCAGTACTTT.

The chain uses TRBV10-3 and TRBJ2-5; possible D gene TRBD2, 7 bases. The germline V and J ends were trimmed by 4 bases and 11 bases, with 26 bases remaining between them. The germline V gene encodes CDR1 ENHRY and CDR2 SYGVKD. The CDR3 covers 16 residues. The CDR3 DNA reads TGTGCCATCAGTGCCGACCATGGCGGGGGCTACAATGAGCAGTACTTC. Translated: CAISADHGGGYNEQYF.

V gene TRBV6-6 combines with J gene TRBJ2-2; TRBD2 matches 10 bases. Unmatched junction bases numbered 13, after V lost 7 bases and J lost 2 bases. Germline CDR1 and CDR2: MNHNY and SVGAGI (reference sequence). The CDR3 length is 18 residues. Here the CDR3 reads CASMFRFSGGSNTGELFF. The CDR3 nucleotides read TGTGCCAGCATGTTCCGGTTTAGCGGGGGGTCCAACACCGGGGAGCTGTTTTTT.

At least ten counts were recorded for this clonotype. The chain uses TRBV5-1 and TRBJ2-1; 8 bases map to TRBD1. CDR1 is SGHRS, CDR2 YFSETQ, per germline. The CDR3 length is 14 residues. V shed 8 bases and J 7 bases; nucleotides not matched to a gene: 11. CDR3 sequence (DNA): TGCGCCAGTACCGACGGACAGGGAGAGAATGAGCAGTTCTTC. The encoded protein is CASTDGQGENEQFF.

V usage is TRBV24-1 and J usage is TRBJ2-3, with D possibly being TRBD1 or TRBD2 (6 bases each). This CDR3 has 15 residues. Trimming took off 7 bases at V and 1 base at J, with 14 bases between the two ends. The germline V gene encodes CDR1 KGHDR and CDR2 SFDVKD. In DNA, the CDR3 is TGTGCCACCAGACAGGGAGGTGTGGGCACAGATACGCAGTATTTT. This translates into CATRQGGVGTDTQYF.

The chain couples TRBV20-1 to TRBJ2-3; 11 nucleotides line up with TRBD1. The J call may be faulty, since TRBJ2-2 better matches the DNA end. The CDR3 covers 17 residues. The germline V gene encodes CDR1 DFQATT and CDR2 SNEGSKA (reference sequence). CDR3 nucleotide sequence: TGCAGTGCTGCGCGTCGAGGACAGGGGGCGCCCGCCGGGGAGCTGTTTTTT. It specifies CSAARRGQGAPAGELFF.

By share of the sample, this clonotype is medium-sized. The chain combines TRBV11-2 with TRBJ2-6; D gene uncertain. Deletions cut 5 bases from V and 0 bases from J, with 11 bases between. This CDR3 spans 16 amino acids. CDR1 and CDR2 (germline): SGHAT, FQNNGV. The CDR3 DNA sequence: TGTGCCAGCAGCCTTGGACGGTTCTCTGGGGCCAACGTCCTGACTTTC. This codes for CASSLGRFSGANVLTF.

This clonotype has only a few counts. The rearrangement uses TRBV10-2 and TRBJ2-7; D possibly corresponds to TRBD2 (6 bases). The J call is in doubt because the DNA end fits TRBJ2-1 better. The CDR3 has 14 residues. CDR1 WSHSY and CDR2 SAAADI come from the germline V gene. The DNA of the CDR3 is TGCGCCACCTCGGGAGAAGCGGATTACAATGAGCAGTTCTTC. Translating it yields CATSGEADYNEQFF.

The chain recombines TRBV6-8 with TRBJ2-5; 9 positions match TRBD2. The DNA end favors TRBJ2-7, so the J call may be wrong. Germline values: CDR1 MNHGY, CDR2 SAAAGT. This CDR3 comprises 17 residues. Here the CDR3 reads CASSGSTSGWASYEQYF. The CDR3 nucleotides read TGTGCCAGCAGTGGATCCACTAGCGGGTGGGCCTCCTACGAGCAGTACTTC.

This clonotype was observed many times. This chain joins TRBV5-1 and TRBJ2-5; 11 positions agree with TRBD2. The CDR3 covers 15 residues. V trimming: 0 bases; J trimming: 4 bases; junction bases outside the gene matches: 2. Germline V gene lookup returns CDR1 SGHRS and CDR2 YFSETQ. CDR3 nucleotides: TGCGCCAGCAGCTTGGCTCTAGCGGGAGGAGAGACCCAGTACTTC. This encodes CASSLALAGGETQYF.

This clonotype was seen a few times. The chain carries TRBV28 and TRBJ2-3; 8 bases are a match to TRBD2. The DNA end is a closer match to TRBJ2-7, so the J assignment may be wrong. Germline CDR1 MDHEN, CDR2 SYDVKM. CDR3 length equals 15 residues. The CDR3 nucleotides read TGTGCCAGCAGTTTCTCGGGGGGGCCTTACCCGGAGCAGTACTTC. This encodes CASSFSGGPYPEQYF.

The chain carries TRBV7-6 and TRBJ2-5; 9 nucleotides line up with TRBD2. Gene TRBJ2-1 matches the end of the DNA better, so the J call may be wrong. CDR3 size: 16 residues. CDR1 SGHVS and CDR2 FNYEAQ come from the germline V gene. The CDR3 coding sequence is TGTGCCAGCAGCCCCCGACTAGCGGAGACGTACAATGAGCAGTTCTTC. It specifies CASSPRLAETYNEQFF.

Ten or more counts support this clonotype. A much larger clonotype is one base distant, so this may be a read error. The rearrangement joins TRBV7-6 to TRBJ2-7, with 9 bases lining up with TRBD2. Germline values: CDR1 SGHVS, CDR2 FNYEAQ. V dropped 1 base and J dropped 7; count of bases not matched to a gene: 8. The CDR3 covers 15 residues. The CDR3 region is CASSLEAGGYNEQYF. DNA for the CDR3: TGTGCCAGCAGCTTAGAGGCGGGAGGGTACAATGAGCAGTACTTC.

The chain couples TRBV3-1 to TRBJ1-2; D remains unclear. The CDR3 sequence is 12 residues long. Germline CDR1 and CDR2: LGHDT and YNNKEL (reference sequence). V was clipped by 2 bases and J by 4 bases, with 5 bases between them. The CDR3: CASSQSFYGYTF. The CDR3 nucleotides are TGTGCCAGCAGCCAATCGTTCTATGGCTACACCTTC.